This T cell receptor beta chain was recorded in a study of human T cells and chemical hapten exposure. Time point in this sample: pre-sensitization, week 0. Treatment specified: therapeutic diphenylcyclopropenone sensitization with weekly scalp DPC. The CDR3 is 13 amino acids. Trimming removed 5 bases from V and 4 bases from J, with 11 bases in between. Study-level findings and limits: Sensitization with DPC brought no change to TCRs above 1 in 1000 in frequency.

In the library, unique molecular identifiers were attached to individual cDNA molecules. One entry per CDR3 protein, called by TCRdb with MiXCR from the RACE reads. The sample contains 200,000 to 300,000 distinct CDR3 sequences, about 8.6% of which appear only once. Note on this clonotype: Its specificity is unknown.

The receptor's source is a woman aged 40 to 55 with alopecia areata. Some clones in this sample may be carry-over from other donors' samples. The genes are TRBV12-3 or TRBV12-4 and TRBJ1-2, with a possible D match to TRBD1 (5 bases). Specimen: whole blood, collected in connection with sensitization to the hapten diphenylcyclopropenone (DPC). CDR3 loop: CASSLDSTYGYTF. CDR3 nucleotide sequence: TGTGCCAGCAGTCTAGACAGCACCTATGGCTACACCTTC.